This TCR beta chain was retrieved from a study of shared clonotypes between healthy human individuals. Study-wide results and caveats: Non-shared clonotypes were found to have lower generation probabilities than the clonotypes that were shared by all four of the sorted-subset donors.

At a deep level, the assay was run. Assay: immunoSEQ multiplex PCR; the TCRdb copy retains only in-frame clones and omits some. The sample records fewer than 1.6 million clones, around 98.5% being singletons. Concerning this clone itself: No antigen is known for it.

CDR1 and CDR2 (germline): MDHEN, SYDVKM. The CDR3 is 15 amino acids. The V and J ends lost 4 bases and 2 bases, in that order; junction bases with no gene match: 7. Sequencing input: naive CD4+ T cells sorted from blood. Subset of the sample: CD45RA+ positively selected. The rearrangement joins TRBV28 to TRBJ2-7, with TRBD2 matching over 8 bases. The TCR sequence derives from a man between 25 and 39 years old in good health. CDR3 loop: CASSSGGSQAYEQYF. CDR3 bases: TGTGCCAGCAGTTCGGGGGGGAGCCAGGCCTACGAGCAGTACTTC.